This record concerns one T cell receptor (beta chain) sequence. Its specificity is unknown. The entry originates in a study of shared clonotypes between healthy human individuals. The input for sorted-subset replicate PCRs was roughly 180 ng DNA, 25,000 to 30,000 T cell genomes. Data came from immunoSEQ multiplex PCR; TCRdb stores just in-frame clones and leaves some out. The repertoire has 400,000 to 600,000 clones, roughly 95% of them found once; the top ten carry 0.055% to 0.075%. The study drew its donors from healthy HIV-negative adults without recent acute infections or vaccinations. Germline CDR1 is SQVTM and CDR2 is ANQGSEA. Germline trimming cut 5 bases from V and 1 base from J; bases unmatched to any gene: 4. The CDR3 totals 13 residues. General study points: Owing to a small donor count, the genetic and exposure-history diversity represented was limited.

This chain connects TRBV29-1 to TRBJ2-7; 8 bases are shared with TRBD1. Sequencing was done on a sample of naive CD4+ T cells sorted from blood. The subset was: CD45RA+ positively selected. This receptor was taken from a woman in her 30s in good health. The DNA for the CDR3 is TGCAGCGTTCGTCAGGGGGCATCCTACGAGCAGTACTTC. Translated, it gives CSVRQGASYEQYF.